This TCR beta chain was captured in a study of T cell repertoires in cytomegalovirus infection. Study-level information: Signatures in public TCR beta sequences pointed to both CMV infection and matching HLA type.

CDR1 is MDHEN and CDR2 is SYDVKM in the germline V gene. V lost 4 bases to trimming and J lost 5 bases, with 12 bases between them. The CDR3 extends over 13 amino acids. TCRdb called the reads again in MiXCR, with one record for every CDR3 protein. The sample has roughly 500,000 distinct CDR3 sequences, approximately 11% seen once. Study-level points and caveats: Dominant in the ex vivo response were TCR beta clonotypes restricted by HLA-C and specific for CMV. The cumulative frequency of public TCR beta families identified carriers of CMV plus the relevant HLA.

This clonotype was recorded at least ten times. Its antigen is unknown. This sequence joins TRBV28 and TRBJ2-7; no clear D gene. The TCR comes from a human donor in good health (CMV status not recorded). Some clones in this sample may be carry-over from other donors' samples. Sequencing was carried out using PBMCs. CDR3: CASSSEIHDEQYF. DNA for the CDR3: TGTGCCAGCAGTTCCGAGATCCACGACGAGCAGTACTTC. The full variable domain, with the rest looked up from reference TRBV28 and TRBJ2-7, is DVKVTQSSRYLVKRTGEKVFLECVQDMDHENMFWYRQDPGLGLRLIYFSYDVKMKEKGDIPEGYSVSREKKERFSLILESASTNQTSMYLCASSSEIHDEQYFGPGTRLTVT.